This is a list of T cell receptor beta chains from one sample in a study of blood T cell repertoires in COVID-19. The table came from immunoSEQ multiplex PCR; TCRdb's copy has only in-frame clones and leaves some out. The table has about 220,000 clones, 70% to 85% seen once. Sequencing was performed on PBMCs or T cells enriched from blood (not recorded which). The receptors shown here come from a middle-aged woman with acute COVID-19. Both conserved end residues are part of each CDR3. The D gene is left open where the match is weak. Rows may omit the clone size; those that give it use once, few, many or a size class.

d_call: TRBD2; clone_size: -; j_call: TRBJ2-1; v_call: TRBV6-1; cdr3_aa: CASSDYSGMLRNEQFF; cdr3_nt: TGTGCCAGCAGTGATTATAGCGGGATGCTTAGGAATGAGCAGTTCTTC
d_call: TRBD1; clone_size: -; j_call: TRBJ1-2; v_call: TRBV10-3; cdr3_aa: CAIRGGQGYYGYTF; cdr3_nt: TGTGCCATCAGGGGCGGACAGGGCTACTATGGCTACACCTTC
d_call: TRBD1; clone_size: -; j_call: TRBJ1-1; v_call: TRBV19; cdr3_aa: CASSKTGGTTEAFF; cdr3_nt: TGTGCCAGTAGTAAAACAGGGGGCACAACTGAAGCTTTCTTT
d_call: -; clone_size: -; j_call: TRBJ1-4; v_call: TRBV6-1; cdr3_aa: CASSERRGGEKLFF; cdr3_nt: TGTGCCAGCAGTGAAAGGAGAGGGGGTGAAAAACTGTTTTTT
d_call: TRBD2; clone_size: -; j_call: TRBJ2-5; v_call: TRBV4-1; cdr3_aa: CASSQEGAGLAGSQETQYF; cdr3_nt: TGCGCCAGCAGCCAAGAGGGTGCGGGACTAGCGGGGAGTCAAGAGACCCAGTACTTC
d_call: -; clone_size: -; j_call: TRBJ2-3; v_call: TRBV7-2; cdr3_aa: CASSLVAATDTQYF; cdr3_nt: TGTGCCAGCAGCTTAGTGGCCGCCACAGATACGCAGTATTTT
d_call: TRBD2; clone_size: -; j_call: TRBJ2-2; v_call: TRBV11-2; cdr3_aa: CASTPGRAGGPGELFF; cdr3_nt: TGTGCCAGCACCCCAGGGCGAGCGGGGGGGCCCGGGGAGCTGTTTTTT
d_call: TRBD1; clone_size: -; j_call: TRBJ1-2; v_call: TRBV7-9; cdr3_aa: CASSTQGANYGYTF; cdr3_nt: TGTGCCAGCAGCACCCAGGGGGCTAACTATGGCTACACCTTC
d_call: -; clone_size: -; j_call: TRBJ2-5; v_call: TRBV6-5; cdr3_aa: CASSLTSGSEETQYF; cdr3_nt: TGTGCCAGCAGTCTAACCTCCGGGTCCGAAGAGACCCAGTACTTC
d_call: -; clone_size: -; j_call: TRBJ2-2; v_call: TRBV15; cdr3_aa: CATSRSNTGELFF; cdr3_nt: TGTGCCACCAGCAGATCTAACACCGGGGAGCTGTTTTTT
d_call: TRBD1; clone_size: once; j_call: TRBJ1-1; v_call: TRBV19; cdr3_aa: CASSGGQHTEAFF; cdr3_nt: TGTGCCAGTAGCGGGGGACAGCACACTGAAGCTTTCTTT
d_call: -; clone_size: -; j_call: TRBJ2-1; v_call: TRBV7-2; cdr3_aa: CASSLGVDPKQFF; cdr3_nt: TGTGCCAGCAGCTTAGGAGTCGATCCCAAGCAGTTCTTC
d_call: -; clone_size: -; j_call: TRBJ1-2; v_call: TRBV3-1/TRBV3-2; cdr3_aa: CASSQASTDSYGYTF; cdr3_nt: TGTGCCAGCAGCCAAGCAAGCACCGACTCCTATGGCTACACCTTC
d_call: TRBD1; clone_size: -; j_call: TRBJ2-3; v_call: TRBV7-6; cdr3_aa: CASSQGTGGYTQYF; cdr3_nt: TGTGCCAGCAGCCAAGGGACAGGGGGCTATACGCAGTATTTT
d_call: -; clone_size: once; j_call: TRBJ1-2; v_call: TRBV4-3; cdr3_aa: CASSQGLGAREGDGYTF; cdr3_nt: TGCGCCAGCAGCCAAGGGCTGGGGGCAAGAGAGGGGGATGGCTACACCTTC
d_call: TRBD2; clone_size: -; j_call: TRBJ2-1; v_call: TRBV18; cdr3_aa: CASSPGPETSGRGPYNEQFF; cdr3_nt: TGTGCCAGCTCACCGGGGCCAGAGACTAGCGGGAGAGGGCCCTACAATGAGCAGTTCTTC
d_call: TRBD1; clone_size: once; j_call: TRBJ1-4; v_call: TRBV11-2; cdr3_aa: CASSRGQLNEKLFF; cdr3_nt: TGTGCCAGCAGCCGGGGACAGTTAAATGAAAAACTGTTTTTT
d_call: -; clone_size: -; j_call: TRBJ1-4; v_call: TRBV2; cdr3_aa: CASREWGVSGEKLFF; cdr3_nt: TGTGCCAGCAGGGAGTGGGGGGTCTCGGGTGAAAAACTGTTTTTT
d_call: TRBD1; clone_size: -; j_call: TRBJ1-2; v_call: TRBV7-2; cdr3_aa: CASSLNRGLVNYGYTF; cdr3_nt: TGTGCCAGCAGCTTGAACAGGGGGCTGGTTAACTATGGCTACACCTTC
d_call: TRBD2; clone_size: -; j_call: TRBJ2-1; v_call: TRBV15; cdr3_aa: CATSRTFPGLADNEQFF; cdr3_nt: TGTGCCACCAGCAGGACTTTCCCGGGACTAGCGGACAATGAGCAGTTCTTC
d_call: -; clone_size: -; j_call: TRBJ2-6; v_call: TRBV19; cdr3_aa: CATTRGSSGANVLTF; cdr3_nt: TGTGCCACTACAAGGGGGAGCTCTGGGGCCAACGTCCTGACTTTC
d_call: -; clone_size: -; j_call: TRBJ1-1; v_call: TRBV5-6; cdr3_aa: CASSPQGITEAFF; cdr3_nt: TGTGCCAGCAGCCCTCAGGGGATCACTGAAGCTTTCTTT
d_call: -; clone_size: once; j_call: TRBJ2-2; v_call: TRBV19; cdr3_aa: CASSIGFQRSVAGELFF; cdr3_nt: TGTGCCAGTAGTATAGGTTTCCAGCGGTCGGTAGCCGGGGAGCTGTTTTTT
d_call: -; clone_size: -; j_call: TRBJ1-1; v_call: TRBV2; cdr3_aa: CASSASVLDLSYTEAFF; cdr3_nt: TGTGCCAGCAGTGCCAGCGTTTTAGACCTCTCGTACACTGAAGCTTTCTTT
d_call: TRBD1; clone_size: -; j_call: TRBJ1-4; v_call: TRBV18; cdr3_aa: CASSQGQGNEKLFF; cdr3_nt: TGTGCCAGCTCCCAGGGACAGGGGAATGAAAAACTGTTTTTT
d_call: TRBD1; clone_size: -; j_call: TRBJ2-3; v_call: TRBV9; cdr3_aa: CASSVADRGRTDTQYF; cdr3_nt: TGTGCCAGCAGCGTAGCTGACAGGGGGCGAACAGATACGCAGTATTTT
d_call: -; clone_size: -; j_call: TRBJ1-5; v_call: TRBV10-3; cdr3_aa: CATGEASNQPQHF; cdr3_nt: TGTGCCACAGGGGAAGCAAGCAATCAGCCCCAGCATTTT
d_call: TRBD1; clone_size: -; j_call: TRBJ2-7; v_call: TRBV30; cdr3_aa: CAWRQGAYEQYF; cdr3_nt: TGTGCCTGGAGACAGGGGGCATACGAGCAGTACTTC
d_call: TRBD1; clone_size: -; j_call: TRBJ1-3; v_call: TRBV18; cdr3_aa: CASSPIMGTASGNTIYF; cdr3_nt: TGTGCCAGCTCACCCATTATGGGGACAGCCTCTGGAAACACCATATATTTT
d_call: TRBD2; clone_size: -; j_call: TRBJ2-1; v_call: TRBV29-1; cdr3_aa: CSVDGLAGGYNEQFF; cdr3_nt: TGCAGCGTCGATGGACTAGCGGGAGGGTACAATGAGCAGTTCTTC
d_call: TRBD2; clone_size: -; j_call: TRBJ2-3; v_call: TRBV3-1/TRBV3-2; cdr3_aa: CASSQVSGASTDTQYF; cdr3_nt: TGTGCCAGCAGCCAAGTTAGCGGGGCGAGCACAGATACGCAGTATTTT
d_call: TRBD1; clone_size: -; j_call: TRBJ1-1; v_call: TRBV4-1; cdr3_aa: CASSQDPRGPNTEAFF; cdr3_nt: TGCGCCAGCAGCCAAGATCCCAGGGGGCCAAACACTGAAGCTTTCTTT
d_call: -; clone_size: -; j_call: TRBJ1-2; v_call: TRBV5-8; cdr3_aa: CASSLVGGYGYTF; cdr3_nt: TGTGCCAGCAGCTTGGTGGGGGGATATGGCTACACCTTC
d_call: -; clone_size: -; j_call: TRBJ1-6; v_call: TRBV5-1; cdr3_aa: CASSLGQQYSPLHF; cdr3_nt: TGCGCCAGCAGCTTGGGACAGCAATATTCACCCCTCCACTTT
d_call: -; clone_size: -; j_call: TRBJ2-7; v_call: TRBV27; cdr3_aa: CASSPRPGLSYEQYF; cdr3_nt: TGTGCCAGCAGCCCCCGCCCGGGACTTTCCTACGAGCAGTACTTC
d_call: TRBD1; clone_size: once; j_call: TRBJ1-1; v_call: TRBV27; cdr3_aa: CASSLTGVTEAFF; cdr3_nt: TGTGCCAGCAGTCTCACAGGGGTTACTGAAGCTTTCTTT
d_call: TRBD1; clone_size: -; j_call: TRBJ1-1; v_call: TRBV2; cdr3_aa: CASSRQGMGEAFF; cdr3_nt: TGTGCCAGCAGCCGACAGGGGATGGGTGAAGCTTTCTTT
d_call: TRBD2; clone_size: -; j_call: TRBJ2-3; v_call: TRBV24-1; cdr3_aa: CATSDSLAGDTDTQYF; cdr3_nt: TGTGCCACCAGTGATTCACTAGCGGGAGATACAGATACGCAGTATTTT
d_call: -; clone_size: -; j_call: TRBJ1-2; v_call: TRBV5-4; cdr3_aa: CASSPVGGDYGYTF; cdr3_nt: TGTGCCAGCAGCCCCGTCGGGGGGGACTATGGCTACACCTTC
d_call: TRBD1; clone_size: -; j_call: TRBJ1-2; v_call: TRBV3-1/TRBV3-2; cdr3_aa: CASSPSGTDLNYGYTF; cdr3_nt: TGTGCCAGCAGCCCCAGTGGGACAGATCTTAACTATGGCTACACCTTC
d_call: -; clone_size: -; j_call: TRBJ1-6; v_call: TRBV3-1/TRBV3-2; cdr3_aa: CASSQRGASYNSPLHF; cdr3_nt: TGTGCCAGCAGCCAAAGAGGAGCCTCCTATAATTCACCCCTCCACTTT
d_call: -; clone_size: few; j_call: TRBJ2-3; v_call: TRBV2; cdr3_aa: CASSVRRDSTDTQYF; cdr3_nt: TGTGCCAGCAGTGTTAGGAGGGACAGCACAGATACGCAGTATTTT
d_call: TRBD1; clone_size: -; j_call: TRBJ1-1; v_call: TRBV15; cdr3_aa: CATSRDRGQGHPKAFF; cdr3_nt: TGTGCCACCAGCAGAGATCGGGGACAGGGCCATCCCAAGGCTTTCTTT
d_call: -; clone_size: -; j_call: TRBJ1-3; v_call: TRBV14; cdr3_aa: CASSWARGSGNTIYF; cdr3_nt: TGTGCCAGCAGCTGGGCCCGGGGGAGTGGAAACACCATATATTTT
d_call: TRBD2; clone_size: once; j_call: TRBJ2-3; v_call: TRBV5-7; cdr3_aa: CASTLSGRITASTDTQYF; cdr3_nt: TGTGCCAGCACCCTCAGCGGGAGAATAACCGCTAGCACAGATACGCAGTATTTT
d_call: TRBD1; clone_size: -; j_call: TRBJ2-2; v_call: TRBV24-1; cdr3_aa: CATGQGANTGELFF; cdr3_nt: TGTGCGACCGGACAGGGCGCGAACACCGGGGAGCTGTTTTTT
d_call: -; clone_size: many; j_call: TRBJ2-2; v_call: TRBV18; cdr3_aa: CASSPANTGELFF; cdr3_nt: TGTGCCAGCTCACCGGCAAACACCGGGGAGCTGTTTTTT
d_call: -; clone_size: -; j_call: TRBJ2-7; v_call: TRBV27; cdr3_aa: CATRQGAYEQYF; cdr3_nt: TGTGCCACCCGTCAGGGCGCCTACGAGCAGTACTTC
d_call: -; clone_size: -; j_call: TRBJ2-1; v_call: TRBV5-1; cdr3_aa: CASRGSEEDEQFF; cdr3_nt: TGCGCCAGCAGAGGTAGCGAGGAGGATGAGCAGTTCTTC
d_call: TRBD2; clone_size: once; j_call: TRBJ2-2; v_call: TRBV7-8; cdr3_aa: CASSLGRGGTAGELFF; cdr3_nt: TGTGCCAGCAGCTTAGGGAGGGGAGGGACGGCCGGGGAGCTGTTTTTT
d_call: TRBD2; clone_size: -; j_call: TRBJ2-1; v_call: TRBV4-1; cdr3_aa: CASSHAAAGDYNEQFF; cdr3_nt: TGCGCCAGCAGCCACGCGGCCGCGGGGGACTACAATGAGCAGTTCTTC
d_call: -; clone_size: once; j_call: TRBJ1-5; v_call: TRBV2; cdr3_aa: CASRGQGGLSNQPQHF; cdr3_nt: TGTGCCAGCAGGGGGCAGGGTGGTTTGAGCAATCAGCCCCAGCATTTT
d_call: -; clone_size: -; j_call: TRBJ2-1; v_call: TRBV29-1; cdr3_aa: CSVDSGMGYNEQFF; cdr3_nt: TGCAGCGTTGACTCAGGGATGGGTTACAATGAGCAGTTCTTC
d_call: TRBD1; clone_size: -; j_call: TRBJ2-2; v_call: TRBV18; cdr3_aa: CASSPGTGSTGELFF; cdr3_nt: TGTGCCAGCTCCCCCGGGACAGGGAGCACCGGGGAGCTGTTTTTT
d_call: TRBD2; clone_size: -; j_call: TRBJ2-1; v_call: TRBV24-1; cdr3_aa: CATSGGAYEQFF; cdr3_nt: TGTGCCACCTCCGGGGGGGCATATGAGCAGTTCTTC
d_call: TRBD1; clone_size: -; j_call: TRBJ1-1; v_call: TRBV30; cdr3_aa: CAWSGLALLGQPNTEAFF; cdr3_nt: TGTGCCTGGAGTGGCCTGGCGCTGCTGGGACAGCCGAACACTGAAGCTTTCTTT
d_call: TRBD1; clone_size: -; j_call: TRBJ2-5; v_call: TRBV5-1; cdr3_aa: CASSRGQQETQYF; cdr3_nt: TGCGCCAGCAGCCGGGGACAGCAAGAGACCCAGTACTTC
d_call: -; clone_size: -; j_call: TRBJ2-5; v_call: TRBV7-2; cdr3_aa: CASSIAGTQYF; cdr3_nt: TGTGCCAGCTCTATTGCGGGGACCCAGTACTTC
d_call: -; clone_size: -; j_call: TRBJ1-6; v_call: TRBV18; cdr3_aa: CASSPPDSTLGNSPLHF; cdr3_nt: TGTGCCAGCTCACCACCGGACTCTACCTTGGGCAATTCACCCCTCCACTTT